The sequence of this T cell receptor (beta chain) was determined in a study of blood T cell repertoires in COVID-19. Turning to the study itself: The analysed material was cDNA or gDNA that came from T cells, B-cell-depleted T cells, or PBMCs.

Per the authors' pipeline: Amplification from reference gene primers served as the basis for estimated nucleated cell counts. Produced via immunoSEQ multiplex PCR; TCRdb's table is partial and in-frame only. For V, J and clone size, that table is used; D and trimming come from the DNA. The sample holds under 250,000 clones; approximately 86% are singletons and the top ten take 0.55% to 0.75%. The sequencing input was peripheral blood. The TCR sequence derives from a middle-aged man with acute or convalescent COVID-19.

CDR3 region: CASSYDWTSNQPQHF. The CDR3 DNA sequence: TGTGCCAGCAGTTACGATTGGACAAGCAATCAGCCCCAGCATTTT. This chain uses TRBV6-5 with TRBJ1-5; D possibly corresponds to TRBD1 (5 bases). V lost 2 bases to trimming and J lost 1 base, with 9 bases between them. This CDR3 region has 15 residues. Germline CDR1 is MNHEY and CDR2 is SVGAGI.